Following are 5 T cell receptor beta chains from one sample sequenced in a study of tumor and adjacent non-tumor tissue in lung cancer. TCRbeta libraries were built with three rounds of nested PCR, modified from ARM-PCR. TCRdb ran MiXCR on the multiplex PCR reads and lists one entry per CDR3 protein. In the table there are 52,000 or so distinct CDR3 sequences, 74% of which are singletons. This sample's RNA came from whole unsorted tissue. Distant lung tissue was collected more than 3 cm away from the tumor edge. The specimen sequenced was distant non-tumor lung tissue. The receptors come from a woman aged 55 to 70 with non-small cell lung cancer.

The chain carries TRBV6-1 and TRBJ2-3; TRBD2 is a possible D gene (6 bases). CDR3 length: 14 residues. The germline gives CDR1 MNHNS, CDR2 SASEGT. V shed 7 bases and J shed 1 base, with 12 bases lying between them. CDR3 amino acids: CASNVWEGTDTQYF. The CDR3 DNA is TGTGCCAGCAATGTATGGGAGGGCACAGATACGCAGTATTTT.

Concerning this clonotype: The conserved phenylalanine or tryptophan normally closing the CDR3 is absent here, so this likely arose from a read error. This chain links TRBV6-2 or TRBV6-3 with TRBJ2-7, with D tentatively TRBD1 (6 bases). Germline V CDR1 and CDR2: MNHEY, SVGEGT. This CDR3 contains 16 residues. CDR3: CVSRSPDGQGQYEQYL. The CDR3 coding sequence is TGTGTCAGCAGAAGCCCGGATGGGCAGGGGCAATACGAGCAGTACTTA.

About this clonotype itself: The junction departs from germline at one end; a sequencing error may be responsible. The chain uses TRBV4-3 and TRBJ1-1, with 8 bases aligning to TRBD1. The length of the CDR3 is 15 residues. Germline V CDR1 and CDR2: LGHNA, YSLEER. The CDR3 spells CASSRTGGRGTEAFF. The CDR3 bases are TGCGCCAGCAGCAGAACAGGGGGGCGTGGGACTGAAGCCTTCTTT.

This clonotype came up many times. CDR3 amino acids: CAWSLAGPYEQYF. The CDR3 nucleotides are TGTGCCTGGAGCCTAGCGGGGCCCTACGAGCAGTACTTC. J is TRBJ2-7 and V is TRBV30, with 9 nucleotides matching TRBD2. The trim removed 3 bases at V and 2 bases at J, leaving 2 bases unmatched. There are 13 residues in the CDR3. Germline loops: CDR1 GTSNPN, CDR2 SVGIG (reference sequence).

Comment on this clonotype: A read error may account for a junction end that differs from germline. The V call is TRBV5-8, the J call TRBJ1-5, with D unclear. The CDR3 has 15 residues. Per the germline V gene, CDR1 is SGHTS and CDR2 is YDEGEE. The CDR3 sequence: CGSSPDGSSNRPQHF. The CDR3 region has the DNA TGTGGCAGCAGCCCGGACGGAAGTAGCAATCGGCCCCAGCATTTT. Drawing the rest from reference TRBV5-8 and TRBJ1-5, the complete variable domain is EAGVTQSPTHLIKTRGQQATLRCSPISGHTSVYWYQQALGLGLQFLLWYDEGEERNRGNFPPRFSGRQFPNYSSELNVNALELEDSALYLCGSSPDGSSNRPQHFGDGTRLSIL.